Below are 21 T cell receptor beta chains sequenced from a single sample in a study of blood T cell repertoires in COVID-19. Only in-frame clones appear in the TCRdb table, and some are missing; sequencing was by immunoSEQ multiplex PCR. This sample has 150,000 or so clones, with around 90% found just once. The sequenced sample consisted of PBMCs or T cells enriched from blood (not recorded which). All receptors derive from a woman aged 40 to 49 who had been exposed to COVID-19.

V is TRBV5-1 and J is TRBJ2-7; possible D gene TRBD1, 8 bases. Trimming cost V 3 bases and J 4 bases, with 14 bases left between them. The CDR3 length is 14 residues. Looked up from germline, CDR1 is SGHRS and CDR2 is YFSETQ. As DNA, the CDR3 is TGCGCCAGCAGCTCTGACAGGGGACTATACGAGCAGTACTTC. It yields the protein CASSSDRGLYEQYF.

The CDR3 DNA sequence: TGCAGTGCCCCAAGGGGGGGGTATCCGTTCTTC. Protein product: CSAPRGGYPFF. V gene TRBV20-1 combines with J gene TRBJ2-1; D might be TRBD2 (7 bases). The germline gives CDR1 DFQATT, CDR2 SNEGSKA (reference sequence). The CDR3 totals 11 residues. V was cut by 6 bases and J by 15 bases, with 18 bases left in between.

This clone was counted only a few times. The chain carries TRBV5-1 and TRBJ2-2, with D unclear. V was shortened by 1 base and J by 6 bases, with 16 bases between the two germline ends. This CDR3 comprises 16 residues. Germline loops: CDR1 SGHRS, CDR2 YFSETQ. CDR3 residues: CASSLSSAQQAGELFF. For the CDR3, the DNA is TGCGCCAGCAGCTTGTCGTCAGCACAGCAGGCCGGGGAGCTGTTTTTT. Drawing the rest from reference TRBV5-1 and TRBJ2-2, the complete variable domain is KAGVTQTPRYLIKTRGQQVTLSCSPISGHRSVSWYQQTPGQGLQFLFEYFSETQRNKGNFPGRFSGRQFSNSRSEMNVSTLELGDSALYLCASSLSSAQQAGELFFGEGSRLTVL.

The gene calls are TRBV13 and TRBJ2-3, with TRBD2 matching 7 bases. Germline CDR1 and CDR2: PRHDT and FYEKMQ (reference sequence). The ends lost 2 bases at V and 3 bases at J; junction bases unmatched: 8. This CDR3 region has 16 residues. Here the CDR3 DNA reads TGTGCCAGCAGCTTATACCGTTACGGGGGGACAGATACGCAGTATTTT. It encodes CASSLYRYGGTDTQYF.

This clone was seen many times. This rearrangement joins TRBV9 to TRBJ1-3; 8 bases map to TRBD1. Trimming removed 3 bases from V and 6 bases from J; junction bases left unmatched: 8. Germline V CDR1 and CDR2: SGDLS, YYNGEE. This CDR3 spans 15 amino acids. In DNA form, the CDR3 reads TGTGCCAGCAGCGCCGGACAGGGTAAACCAAACACCATATATTTT. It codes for CASSAGQGKPNTIYF.

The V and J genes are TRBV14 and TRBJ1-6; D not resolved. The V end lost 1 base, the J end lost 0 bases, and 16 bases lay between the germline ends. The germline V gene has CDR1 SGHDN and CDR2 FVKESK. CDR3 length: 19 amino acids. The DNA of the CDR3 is TGTGCCAGCAGCCAAGGTCAATATAGTGGAGGCTCCTATAATTCACCCCTCCACTTT. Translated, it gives CASSQGQYSGGSYNSPLHF. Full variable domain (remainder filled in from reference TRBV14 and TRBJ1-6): EAGVTQFPSHSVIEKGQTVTLRCDPISGHDNLYWYRRVMGKEIKFLLHFVKESKQDESGMPNNRFLAERTGGTYSTLKVQPAELEDSGVYFCASSQGQYSGGSYNSPLHFGNGTRLTVT.

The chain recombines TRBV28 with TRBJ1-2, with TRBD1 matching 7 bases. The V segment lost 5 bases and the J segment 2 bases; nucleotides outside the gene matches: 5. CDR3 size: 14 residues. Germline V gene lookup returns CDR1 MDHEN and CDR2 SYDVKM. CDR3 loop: CASSTWTGNYGYTF. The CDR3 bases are TGTGCCAGCAGTACCTGGACAGGCAACTATGGCTACACCTTC.

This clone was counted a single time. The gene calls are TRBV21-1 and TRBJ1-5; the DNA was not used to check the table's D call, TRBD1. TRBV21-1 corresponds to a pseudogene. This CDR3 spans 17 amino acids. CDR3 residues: CASSSHQTREVNQPQHF. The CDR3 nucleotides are TGTGCCAGCAGCTCCCACCAGACCAGGGAAGTGAATCAGCCCCAGCATTTT.

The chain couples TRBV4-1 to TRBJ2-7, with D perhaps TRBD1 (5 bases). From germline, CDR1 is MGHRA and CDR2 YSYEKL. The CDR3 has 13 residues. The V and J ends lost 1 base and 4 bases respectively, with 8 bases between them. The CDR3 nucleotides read TGCGCCAGCAGCCAAGTAAGGGGTTACGAGCAGTACTTC. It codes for CASSQVRGYEQYF.

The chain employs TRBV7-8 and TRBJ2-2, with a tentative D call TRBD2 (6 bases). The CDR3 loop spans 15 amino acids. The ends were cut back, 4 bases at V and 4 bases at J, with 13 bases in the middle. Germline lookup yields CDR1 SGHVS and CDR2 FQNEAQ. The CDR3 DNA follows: TGTGCCAGCAGCTATTGGAGGGATCCCACCGGGGAGCTGTTTTTT. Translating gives CASSYWRDPTGELFF.

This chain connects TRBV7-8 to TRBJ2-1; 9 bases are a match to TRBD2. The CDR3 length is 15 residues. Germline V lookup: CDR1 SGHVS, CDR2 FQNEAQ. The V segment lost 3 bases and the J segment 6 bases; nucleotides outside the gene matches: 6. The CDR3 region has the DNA TGTGCCAGCAGCTTCGCGGGAGGGCCTATCAATGAGCAGTTCTTC. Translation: CASSFAGGPINEQFF.

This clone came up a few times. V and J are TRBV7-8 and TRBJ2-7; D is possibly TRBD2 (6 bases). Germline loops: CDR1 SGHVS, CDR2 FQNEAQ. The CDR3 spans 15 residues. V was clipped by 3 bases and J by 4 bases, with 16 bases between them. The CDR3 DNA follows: TGTGCCAGCAGCTTGCGGGACGCCGGCGGTTACGAGCAGTACTTC. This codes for CASSLRDAGGYEQYF.

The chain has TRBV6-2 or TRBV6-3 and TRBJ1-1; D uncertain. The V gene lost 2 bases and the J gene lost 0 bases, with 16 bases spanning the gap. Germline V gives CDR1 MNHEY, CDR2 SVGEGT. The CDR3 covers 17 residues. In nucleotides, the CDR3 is TGTGCCAGCAGTTACCGGAATCGGGGAGGCATGAACACTGAAGCTTTCTTT. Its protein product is CASSYRNRGGMNTEAFF.

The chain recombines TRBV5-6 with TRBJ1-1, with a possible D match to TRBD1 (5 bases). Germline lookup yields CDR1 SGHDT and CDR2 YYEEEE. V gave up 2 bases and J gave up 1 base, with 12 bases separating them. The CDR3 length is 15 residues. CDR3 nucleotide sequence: TGTGCCAGCAGCTTTATAGGGGCCCGGAACACTGAAGCTTTCTTT. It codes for CASSFIGARNTEAFF.

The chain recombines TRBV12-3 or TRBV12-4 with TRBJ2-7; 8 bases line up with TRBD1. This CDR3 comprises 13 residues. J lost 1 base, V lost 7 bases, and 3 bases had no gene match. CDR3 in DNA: TGTGCCAGCACCAACAGGGGGTCCTACGAGCAGTACTTC. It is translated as CASTNRGSYEQYF.

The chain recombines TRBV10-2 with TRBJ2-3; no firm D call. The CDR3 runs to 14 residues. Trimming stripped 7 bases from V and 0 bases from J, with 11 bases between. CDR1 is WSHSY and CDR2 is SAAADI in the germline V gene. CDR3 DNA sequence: TGCGCCAGCAAATTACAGCCTAGCACAGATACGCAGTATTTT. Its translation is CASKLQPSTDTQYF.

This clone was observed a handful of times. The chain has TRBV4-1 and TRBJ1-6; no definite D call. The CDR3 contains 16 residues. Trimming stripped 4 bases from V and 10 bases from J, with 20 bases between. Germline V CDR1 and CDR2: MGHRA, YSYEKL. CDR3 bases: TGCGCCAGCAGCCCTACTATAGAGATTCCAAGCTCACCCCTCCACTTT. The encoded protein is CASSPTIEIPSSPLHF.

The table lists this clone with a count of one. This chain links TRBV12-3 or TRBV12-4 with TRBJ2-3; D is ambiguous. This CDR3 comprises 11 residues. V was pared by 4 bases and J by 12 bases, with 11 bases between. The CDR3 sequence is CASSSHLSQYF. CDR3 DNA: TGTGCCAGCAGTTCCCATCTATCACAGTATTTT.

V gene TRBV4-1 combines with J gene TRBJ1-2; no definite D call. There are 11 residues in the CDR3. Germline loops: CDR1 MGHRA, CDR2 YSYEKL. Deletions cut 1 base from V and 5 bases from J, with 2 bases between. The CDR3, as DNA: TGCGCCAGCAGCCAAGCGTATGGCTACACCTTC. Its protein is CASSQAYGYTF.

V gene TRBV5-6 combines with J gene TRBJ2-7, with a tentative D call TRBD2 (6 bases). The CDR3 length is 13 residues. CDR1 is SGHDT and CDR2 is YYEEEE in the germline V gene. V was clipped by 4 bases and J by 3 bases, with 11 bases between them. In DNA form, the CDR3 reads TGTGCCAGCAGCGGACTAAAACACTACGAGCAGTACTTC. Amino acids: CASSGLKHYEQYF.

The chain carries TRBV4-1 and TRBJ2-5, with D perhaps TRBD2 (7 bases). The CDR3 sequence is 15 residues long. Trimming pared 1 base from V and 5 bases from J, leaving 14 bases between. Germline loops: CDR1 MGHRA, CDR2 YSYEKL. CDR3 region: CASSQAARGGETQYF. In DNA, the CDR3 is TGCGCCAGCAGCCAAGCGGCCAGGGGAGGGGAGACCCAGTACTTC.